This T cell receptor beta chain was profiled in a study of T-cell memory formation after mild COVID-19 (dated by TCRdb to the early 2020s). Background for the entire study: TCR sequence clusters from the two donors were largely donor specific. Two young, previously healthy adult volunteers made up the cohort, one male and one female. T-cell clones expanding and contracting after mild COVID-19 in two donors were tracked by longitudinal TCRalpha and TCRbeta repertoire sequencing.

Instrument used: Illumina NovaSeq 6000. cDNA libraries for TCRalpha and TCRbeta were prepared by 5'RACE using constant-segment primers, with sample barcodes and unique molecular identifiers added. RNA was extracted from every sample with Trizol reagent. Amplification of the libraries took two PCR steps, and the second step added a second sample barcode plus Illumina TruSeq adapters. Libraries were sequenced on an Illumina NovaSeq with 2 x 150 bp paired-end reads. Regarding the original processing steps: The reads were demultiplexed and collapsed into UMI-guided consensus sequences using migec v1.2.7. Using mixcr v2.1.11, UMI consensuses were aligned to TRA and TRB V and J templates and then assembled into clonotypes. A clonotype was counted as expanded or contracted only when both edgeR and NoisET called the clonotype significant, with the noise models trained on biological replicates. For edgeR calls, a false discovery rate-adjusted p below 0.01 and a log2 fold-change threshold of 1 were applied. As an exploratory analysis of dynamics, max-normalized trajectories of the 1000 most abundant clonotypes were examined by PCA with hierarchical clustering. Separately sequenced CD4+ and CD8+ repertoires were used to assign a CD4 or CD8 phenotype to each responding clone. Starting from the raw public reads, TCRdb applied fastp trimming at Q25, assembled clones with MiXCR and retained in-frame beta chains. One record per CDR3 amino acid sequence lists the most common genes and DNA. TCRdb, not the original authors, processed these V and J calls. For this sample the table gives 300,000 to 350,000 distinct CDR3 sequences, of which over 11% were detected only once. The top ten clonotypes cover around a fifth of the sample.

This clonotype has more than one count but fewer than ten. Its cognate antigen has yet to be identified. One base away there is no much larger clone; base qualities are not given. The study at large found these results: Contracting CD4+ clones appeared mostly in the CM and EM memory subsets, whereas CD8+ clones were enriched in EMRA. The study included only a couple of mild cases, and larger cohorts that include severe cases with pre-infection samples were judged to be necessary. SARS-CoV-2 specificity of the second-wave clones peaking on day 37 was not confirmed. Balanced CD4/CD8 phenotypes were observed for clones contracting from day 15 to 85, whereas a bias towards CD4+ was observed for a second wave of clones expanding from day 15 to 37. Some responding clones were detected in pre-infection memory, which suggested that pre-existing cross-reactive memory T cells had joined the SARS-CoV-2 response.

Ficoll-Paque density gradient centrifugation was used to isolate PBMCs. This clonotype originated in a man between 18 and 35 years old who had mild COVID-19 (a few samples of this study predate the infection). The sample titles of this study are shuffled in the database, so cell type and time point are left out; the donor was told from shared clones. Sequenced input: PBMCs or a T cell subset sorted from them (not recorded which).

The sequenced DNA is TGTGCCATCAGACCGGGACAGGGGGCTGATACGCAGTATTTT. It is translated as CAIRPGQGADTQYF. Here the chain combines TRBV10-3 and TRBJ2-3, with 12 middle bases fitting TRBD1. V lost 6 bases and J lost 6 bases, and the count of bases not matched to a germline gene is 4. The germline V gene provides CDR1 ENHRY and CDR2 SYGVKD. Including cysteine and phenylalanine, the CDR3 has 14 amino acids. Only the CDR3 DNA is retained, 42 bases long and in frame from the first base.